Following are 30 T cell receptor beta chains from one sample sequenced in a study of blood T cell repertoires in COVID-19 (dated by TCRdb to about 2020). The method was the immunoSEQ multiplex PCR assay. The immuneACCESS repertoire file appears here via TCRdb, limited to in-frame rearrangements. These files lack a portion of the clones; in checked studies, under half of the deficit traces to unresolved V genes, and the cause of the others is not known. The sample includes about 200,000 clones, with more than 80% observed a single time. Nearly 0.55% of the sample comes from the top ten. The sequenced sample consisted of peripheral blood. Every receptor here comes from a man in his fifties or sixties with acute or convalescent COVID-19.

The chain couples TRBV11-2 to TRBJ2-1; D might be TRBD2 (6 bases). The CDR3 is made up of 16 amino acids. CDR1 is SGHAT, CDR2 FQNNGV, per germline. V was pared by 2 bases and J by 6 bases, with 17 bases between. As DNA, the CDR3 is TGTGCCAGCAGCTTAAGCATGACTAGAGGGGCCAATGAGCAGTTCTTC. Translation: CASSLSMTRGANEQFF. Based on the CDR3 plus reference TRBV11-2 and TRBJ2-1, the full variable domain is EAGVAQSPRYKIIEKRQSVAFWCNPISGHATLYWYQQILGQGPKLLIQFQNNGVVDDSQLPKDRFSAERLKGVDSTLKIQPAKLEDSAVYLCASSLSMTRGANEQFFGPGTRLTVL.

The DNA of the CDR3 is TGTGCCAGCAGTGAATCCGCCCAGTACTTC. It translates to CASSESAQYF. V gene TRBV2 combines with J gene TRBJ2-5; D is unclear. Germline V gives CDR1 SNHLY, CDR2 FYNNEI. This CDR3 has 10 residues. Trimming stripped 2 bases from V and 9 bases from J, with 4 bases between.

V usage is TRBV23-1 and J usage is TRBJ1-5; D perhaps matches TRBD1 (6 bases). TRBV23-1 is labeled an ORF, and its function is uncertain. Trimming left V 8 bases short and J 1 base short, with 15 bases between. The CDR3 is 15 residues long. DNA for the CDR3: TGCGCCAGCCGTTCGACAGGATCGAGCAATCAGCCCCAGCATTTT. Its protein is CASRSTGSSNQPQHF.

This chain connects TRBV9 to TRBJ2-7; 9 nucleotides align to TRBD1. Unmatched junction bases numbered 5, after V lost 4 bases and J lost 3 bases. The germline V gene encodes CDR1 SGDLS and CDR2 YYNGEE. This CDR3 has 14 residues. The CDR3 DNA follows: TGTGCCAGCAGCCCCCGACAGGGGGTCTACGAGCAGTACTTC. This sequence encodes CASSPRQGVYEQYF. Using reference TRBV9 and TRBJ2-7 for the parts outside the CDR3, the full variable domain is DSGVTQTPKHLITATGQRVTLRCSPRSGDLSVYWYQQSLDQGLQFLIQYYNGEERAKGNILERFSAQQFPDLHSELNLSSLELGDSALYFCASSPRQGVYEQYFGPGTRLTVT.

The chain is built from TRBV3-1 (or the pseudogene TRBV3-2) and TRBJ1-5; possible D gene TRBD1, 5 bases. V was pared by 1 base and J by 4 bases, with 11 bases between. The CDR3 covers 15 residues. Germline-derived CDR1 and CDR2 are LGHDT and YNNKEL (reference sequence). The CDR3 DNA is TGTGCCAGCAGCCAAGGTTGGGGGGGAAATCAGCCCCAGCATTTT. As protein: CASSQGWGGNQPQHF.

The V gene is TRBV15, the J gene TRBJ1-2; D may be TRBD1 (5 bases). Between the trimmed V and J ends, which lost 0 bases and 6 bases, there was a span of 14 bases. The germline CDR1 and CDR2 sequences are LNHNV and YYDKDF (reference sequence). This CDR3 is built from 15 residues. This CDR3 is CATSRDLSQDNGYTF. CDR3 in DNA: TGTGCCACCAGCAGAGATCTTTCCCAGGACAATGGCTACACCTTC. Based on the CDR3 plus reference TRBV15 and TRBJ1-2, the full variable domain is DAMVIQNPRYQVTQFGKPVTLSCSQTLNHNVMYWYQQKSSQAPKLLFHYYDKDFNNEADTPDNFQSRRPNTSFCFLDIRSPGLGDTAMYLCATSRDLSQDNGYTFGSGTRLTVV.

The rearrangement links TRBV6-2 or TRBV6-3 to TRBJ2-7, with D tentatively TRBD2 (6 bases). Germline V CDR1 and CDR2: MNHEY, SVGEGT. The length of the CDR3 is 15 residues. Trimming pared 4 bases from V and 4 bases from J, leaving 17 bases between. The CDR3 DNA reads TGTGCCAGCAGTTCGGCCGCTGGGAGGATATACGAGCAGTACTTC. Its protein product is CASSSAAGRIYEQYF.

This chain links TRBV5-1 with TRBJ1-2, with D unclear. The CDR3 is made up of 14 amino acids. Trimming removed 0 bases from V and 0 bases from J, with 6 bases in between. Germline V lookup: CDR1 SGHRS, CDR2 YFSETQ. As DNA, the CDR3 is TGCGCCAGCAGCTTGGCGCAGGCTAACTATGGCTACACCTTC. It codes for CASSLAQANYGYTF.

V and J are TRBV7-2 and TRBJ2-2; D gene ambiguous. V lost 3 bases to trimming and J lost 2 bases, with 4 bases between them. CDR1 SGHTA and CDR2 FQGNSA come from the germline V gene. The CDR3 length is 13 residues. The CDR3 reads CASSFINTGELFF. CDR3 DNA sequence: TGTGCCAGCAGCTTTATCAACACCGGGGAGCTGTTTTTT.

This chain connects TRBV10-1 to TRBJ1-1; D is ambiguous. Germline lookup yields CDR1 WNHNN and CDR2 SYGVQD (reference sequence). This CDR3 contains 13 residues. V was cut by 4 bases and J by 0 bases, with 6 bases left in between. This CDR3 reads CASSGTLNTEAFF. CDR3 sequence (DNA): TGCGCCAGCAGTGGGACTTTGAACACTGAAGCTTTCTTT.

Concerning this clone: The junction departs from germline at one end; a sequencing error may be responsible. CDR3 residues: CSVKDINEQFF. CDR3 nucleotide sequence: TGCAGCGTTAAAGATATCAATGAGCAGTTCTTC. This chain joins TRBV29-1 and TRBJ2-1; D is uncertain. The CDR3 is 11 amino acids. Germline CDR1 and CDR2: SQVTM and ANQGSEA.

The chain uses TRBV29-1 and TRBJ2-4; 8 nucleotides match TRBD1. CDR3 size: 14 residues. Germline CDR1 reads SQVTM; CDR2 reads ANQGSEA. The J segment lost 3 bases and the V segment lost 7 bases, leaving 8 bases of the junction unmatched. For the CDR3, the DNA is TGCAGCGCTCAGGGGGCTTGGGGCAAAAACATTCAGTACTTC. As protein: CSAQGAWGKNIQYF. Using reference TRBV29-1 and TRBJ2-4 for the parts outside the CDR3, the full variable domain is SAVISQKPSRDICQRGTSLTIQCQVDSQVTMMFWYRQQPGQSLTLIATANQGSEATYESGFVIDKFPISRPNLTFSTLTVSNMSPEDSSIYLCSAQGAWGKNIQYFGAGTRLSVL.

This chain uses TRBV19 with TRBJ1-5, with D perhaps matching TRBD1 (6 bases). Trimming shortened V by 0 bases and J by 8 bases, and 23 bases separated the two germline ends. CDR3 length equals 18 residues. From germline, CDR1 is LNHDA and CDR2 SQIVND (reference sequence). CDR3: CASSIDLLSGTLMEPQHF. The CDR3 bases are TGTGCCAGTAGTATAGATCTACTATCCGGGACACTGATGGAGCCCCAGCATTTT. The full variable domain, rest sourced from reference TRBV19 and TRBJ1-5, is DGGITQSPKYLFRKEGQNVTLSCEQNLNHDAMYWYRQDPGQGLRLIYYSQIVNDFQKGDIAEGYSVSREKKESFPLTVTSAQKNPTAFYLCASSIDLLSGTLMEPQHFGDGTRLSIL.

This chain connects TRBV6-2 or TRBV6-3 to TRBJ1-4; 7 bases match TRBD1. Germline V gene lookup returns CDR1 MNHEY and CDR2 SVGEGT. Germline trimming cut 4 bases from V and 3 bases from J; bases unmatched to any gene: 8. The CDR3 runs to 16 residues. CDR3: CASSWAEGAANEKLFF. The DNA for the CDR3 is TGTGCCAGCAGTTGGGCCGAGGGGGCAGCTAATGAAAAACTGTTTTTT.

The chain combines TRBV25-1 with TRBJ2-3; 7 nucleotides match TRBD1. The ends lost 7 bases at V and 5 bases at J; junction bases unmatched: 3. CDR3 size: 12 residues. Germline V gives CDR1 MGHDK, CDR2 SYGVNS. CDR3 nucleotide sequence: TGTGCCAGCAAAGCAGGGGGAGATACGCAGTATTTT. This gives the protein CASKAGGDTQYF.

CDR3 nucleotides: TGTGCTAGTGGTTCTAGCGGGAGGTCCTACAATGAGCAGTTCTTC. Translated, it gives CASGSSGRSYNEQFF. The chain links TRBV12-5 to TRBJ2-1, with 11 bases lining up with TRBD2. This CDR3 is 15 amino acids long. Germline V gene data show CDR1 as LGHNT and CDR2 as FRNRAP. Trimming cost V 4 bases and J 1 base; bases outside gene matches: 0.

The chain combines TRBV3-1 (or the pseudogene TRBV3-2) with TRBJ1-4, with D possibly TRBD1 on 6 matching bases. CDR3 length: 13 amino acids. V was pared by 4 bases and J by 8 bases, with 11 bases between. CDR1 is LGHDT, CDR2 YNNKEL, per germline (reference sequence). CDR3 in DNA: TGTGCCAGCAGCCGAGGACAGATAGAAAAACTGTTTTTT. Translating gives CASSRGQIEKLFF.

The chain is built from TRBV30 and TRBJ2-7, with D possibly TRBD2 on 7 matching bases. CDR3 length: 15 residues. From germline, CDR1 is GTSNPN and CDR2 SVGIG (reference sequence). V lost 4 bases, J lost 2 bases, and 18 bases lay in between. CDR3 residues: CAWKRGGSDAYEQYF. In nucleotides, the CDR3 is TGTGCCTGGAAAAGGGGGGGCAGCGATGCCTACGAGCAGTACTTC. Full variable domain (rest looked up from reference TRBV30 and TRBJ2-7): SQTIHQWPATLVQPVGSPLSLECTVEGTSNPNLYWYRQAAGRGLQLLFYSVGIGQISSEVPQNLSASRPQDRQFILSSKKLLLSDSGFYLCAWKRGGSDAYEQYFGPGTRLTVT.

The sample holds a few counts of this clone. CDR3 amino acids: CASSMPAGGQYEQFF. Here the CDR3 DNA reads TGTGCCAGTAGTATGCCAGCGGGGGGGCAATATGAGCAGTTCTTC. The J gene is TRBJ2-1, the V gene TRBV19, with TRBD2 identical over 10 bases. In germline, CDR1 is LNHDA, CDR2 SQIVND (reference sequence). The CDR3 has 15 residues. With 3 bases clipped from V and 8 bases from J, the junction kept 7 bases outside the gene matches.

This CDR3 is CASSTAGTGPGEQYF. The DNA for the CDR3 is TGTGCCAGCAGTACAGCCGGGACAGGGCCCGGCGAGCAGTACTTC. V is TRBV6-1 and J is TRBJ2-7; 9 nucleotides align to TRBD1. Looked up from germline, CDR1 is MNHNS and CDR2 is SASEGT. The CDR3 spans 15 residues. V lost 5 bases and J lost 6; bases outside the gene matches: 11.

The CDR3 sequence: CASSYSTGQGENIQYF. CDR3 in DNA: TGTGCCAGCAGTTACTCGACTGGACAGGGAGAAAACATTCAGTACTTC. The V and J genes are TRBV6-5 and TRBJ2-4, with 8 bases fitting TRBD1. The CDR3 consists of 16 residues. V shed 0 bases, J shed 5 bases, and the junction held 6 bases outside the gene matches. Germline V CDR1 and CDR2: MNHEY, SVGAGI.

The rearrangement uses TRBV5-8 and TRBJ1-5, with 8 bases that match TRBD1. This CDR3 has 15 residues. Germline V gene lookup returns CDR1 SGHTS and CDR2 YDEGEE. The ends lost 5 bases at V and 1 base at J; junction bases unmatched: 5. This CDR3 reads CASSRTGSSNQPQHF. The CDR3 DNA reads TGTGCCAGCAGTCGGACAGGGAGCAGCAATCAGCCCCAGCATTTT.

The CDR3 DNA reads as TGTGCCAGCAGCACACCAGCCCGGGACACGACGAATGAAAAACTGTTTTTT. It translates to CASSTPARDTTNEKLFF. The rearrangement links TRBV7-9 to TRBJ1-4, with D possibly being TRBD1 (6 bases). The CDR3 covers 17 residues. Per the germline V gene, CDR1 is SEHNR and CDR2 is FQNEAQ (reference sequence). V was trimmed by 5 bases and J by 5 bases, leaving 21 bases between them.

The J gene is TRBJ2-3, the V gene TRBV2, with TRBD1 matching over 9 bases. Losses at the gene ends were 7 bases for V and 2 bases for J; bases not matched to a gene: 7. Germline values: CDR1 SNHLY, CDR2 FYNNEI. The length of the CDR3 is 15 residues. The CDR3 region is CASTLDRGATDTQYF. The CDR3 DNA reads as TGTGCCAGCACTCTGGACAGGGGCGCCACAGATACGCAGTATTTT.

The genes are TRBV5-1 and TRBJ2-7; tentatively, D is TRBD1 (5 bases). Per the germline V gene, CDR1 is SGHRS and CDR2 is YFSETQ. V lost 2 bases to trimming and J lost 7 bases, with 25 bases between them. The CDR3 is made up of 17 amino acids. DNA for the CDR3: TGCGCCAGCAGCTTCATACCGACACGTAGCTCTCCAGGGGAGCAGTACTTC. It is translated as CASSFIPTRSSPGEQYF.

This chain joins TRBV19 and TRBJ2-1, with 13 positions matching TRBD2. Germline CDR1 LNHDA, CDR2 SQIVND (reference sequence). Trimming removed 6 bases from V and 8 bases from J; junction bases left unmatched: 10. The CDR3 runs 16 residues. CDR3 amino acids: CASSARTSGSLYEQFF. In nucleotides, the CDR3 is TGTGCCAGTAGCGCCCGGACTAGCGGGAGTCTCTATGAGCAGTTCTTC.

This clone was counted between two and nine times. V usage is TRBV29-1 and J usage is TRBJ1-2; tentative D call: TRBD1 (5 bases). This CDR3 contains 13 residues. Germline-derived CDR1 and CDR2 are SQVTM and ANQGSEA. Trimming shortened V by 2 bases and J by 4 bases, and 11 bases separated the two germline ends. CDR3 sequence reads: CSVEPRAAYGYTF. Here the CDR3 DNA reads TGCAGCGTTGAACCCAGGGCAGCCTATGGCTACACCTTC.

The genes are TRBV28 and TRBJ1-2; 10 bases line up with TRBD1. The CDR3 covers 17 residues. CDR1 and CDR2 from the germline V gene are MDHEN and SYDVKM. The ends lost 2 bases at V and 7 bases at J; junction bases unmatched: 13. The CDR3 region is CASSLGPGTGVYSGYTF. CDR3 nucleotide sequence: TGTGCCAGCAGTTTAGGGCCCGGGACAGGGGTATATTCTGGCTACACCTTC.

This chain connects TRBV28 to TRBJ2-2; the D is unclear. The CDR3 is 12 residues long. Germline CDR1 MDHEN, CDR2 SYDVKM. Deletions cut 6 bases from V and 7 bases from J, with 9 bases between. The CDR3 nucleotides are TGTGCCAGCAGAACAGCACTCGGGGAGCTGTTTTTT. Its translation is CASRTALGELFF.

The chain recombines TRBV10-2 with TRBJ1-5; weak D call: TRBD1 (6 bases). CDR3 length: 14 amino acids. Per the germline V gene, CDR1 is WSHSY and CDR2 is SAAADI. V was trimmed by 2 bases and J by 5 bases, leaving 10 bases between them. The CDR3 DNA reads as TGCGCCAGCAGTGAGATGGGGGCCGATCAGCCCCAGCATTTT. This codes for CASSEMGADQPQHF.